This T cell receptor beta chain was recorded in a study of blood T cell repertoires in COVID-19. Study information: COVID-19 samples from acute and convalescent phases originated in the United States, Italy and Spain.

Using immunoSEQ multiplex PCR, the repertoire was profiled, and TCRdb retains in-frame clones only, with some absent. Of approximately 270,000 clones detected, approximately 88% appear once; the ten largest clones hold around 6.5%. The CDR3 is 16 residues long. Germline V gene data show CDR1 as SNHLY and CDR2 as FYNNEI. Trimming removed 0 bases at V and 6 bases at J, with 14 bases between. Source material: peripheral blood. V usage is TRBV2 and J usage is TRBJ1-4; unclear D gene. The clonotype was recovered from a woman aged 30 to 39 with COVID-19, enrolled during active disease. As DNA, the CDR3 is TGTGCCAGCAGTGAAGCGCTTCCCAGGAAGGATGAAAAACTGTTTTTT. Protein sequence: CASSEALPRKDEKLFF.